This T cell receptor beta chain is from a study of T cell responses to AZD1222 COVID-19 vaccine. Study details: Both about-4-week and about-12-week second-dose recipients were combined. The study, taken as a whole, reports: Close to half of spike-specific TCRs reportedly recognize unmutated variant regions. In all cases, repertoires were sampled only after the peak T cell response. Just 5 to 7 AZD1222 recipients were seropositive at baseline.

Clones were sequenced by immunoSEQ multiplex PCR, and TCRdb holds only the in-frame ones, with some missing. The sample lists about 150,000 clones; roughly 90% were seen once. The CDR3 covers 18 residues. As regards this clone: Its antigen is not identified.

The sequence was collected from an adult in good health. The chain combines TRBV12-2 with TRBJ1-4; TRBD1, the table's D call, lacks a check against the DNA. TRBV12-2 is a pseudogene segment. The sequences come from peripheral blood, collected on day 0 of AZD1222 vaccination. The CDR3 protein is CASRFRDRASATNEKLFF. The DNA of the CDR3 is TGTGCAAGTCGCTTCCGGGACAGGGCGAGCGCAACTAATGAAAAACTGTTTTTT.